This T cell receptor (beta chain) was captured by sequencing in a study of blood T cells in healthy people across ages. General observations from the study: Both higher diversity and more naive CD4+ cells marked long-lived donors when set against aged donors. Naive T cell percentage by flow cytometry tracked strongly with beta diversity.

This clonotype came up once. Its antigen is not identified. A J-beta primer mix and a sample-barcoded 5' primer were used in a second PCR of about 7 to 11 cycles. TCRdb redid the calling of the 5' RACE reads with MiXCR, one entry per CDR3 protein. The profile shows hundreds of thousands of distinct CDR3 sequences, approximately 53% of them singletons. The sequenced sample consisted of blood. The origin of this receptor is a man in his forties in good health.

CDR3 in DNA: TGTGCCAGCAGCTTAGGTAGTGGAGACTTCTCCTACAATGAGCAGTTCTTC. Translation: CASSLGSGDFSYNEQFF. The chain has TRBV7-3 and TRBJ2-1, with D uncertain. Trimming removed 2 bases from V and 0 bases from J, with 14 bases in between. The CDR3 has 17 amino acids. Germline CDR1 is SGHTA and CDR2 is FQGTGA.